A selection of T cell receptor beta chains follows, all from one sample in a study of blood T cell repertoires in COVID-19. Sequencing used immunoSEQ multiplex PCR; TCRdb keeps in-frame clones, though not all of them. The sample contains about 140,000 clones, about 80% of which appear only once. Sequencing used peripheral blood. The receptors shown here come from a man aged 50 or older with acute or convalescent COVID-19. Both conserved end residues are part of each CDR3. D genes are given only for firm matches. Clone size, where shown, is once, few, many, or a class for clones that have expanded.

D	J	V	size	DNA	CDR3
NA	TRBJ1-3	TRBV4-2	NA	TGTGCCAGCAGCCAAGATTCACAAGCCCGCGGGAGGGGCCCTGGAAACACCATATATTTT	CASSQDSQARGRGPGNTIYF
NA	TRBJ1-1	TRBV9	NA	TGTGCCAGCAGCGTAGCTTTACAGACCGAAGCTTTCTTT	CASSVALQTEAFF
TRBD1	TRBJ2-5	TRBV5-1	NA	TGCGCCAGCAGCGCCGGGACAGGGGGGTACCAAGAGACCCAGTACTTC	CASSAGTGGYQETQYF
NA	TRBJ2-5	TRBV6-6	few	TGTGCCAGCAGTTACCCCCGGCTAGAGGGAGAGACCCAGTACTTC	CASSYPRLEGETQYF
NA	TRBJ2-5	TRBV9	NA	TGTGCCAGCAGCGGCCGGGGTCAAGAGACCCAGTACTTC	CASSGRGQETQYF
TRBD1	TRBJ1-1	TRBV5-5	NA	TGTGCCAGCAGCCCTCAGGGGGCTTCCACTGAAGCTTTCTTT	CASSPQGASTEAFF
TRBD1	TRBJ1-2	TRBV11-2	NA	TGTGCCAGCAGCTTAGATTGGACAGGGAACTATGGCTACACCTTC	CASSLDWTGNYGYTF
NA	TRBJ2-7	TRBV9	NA	TGTGCCAGCAGCCCAAGGGGTGCGGGGGCCACCTACGAGCAGTACTTC	CASSPRGAGATYEQYF
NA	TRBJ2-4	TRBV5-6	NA	TGTGCCAGCAGCTCATGGACAGCCTACAAAAACATTCAGTACTTC	CASSSWTAYKNIQYF
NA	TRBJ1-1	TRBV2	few	TGTGCCAGCAGTGGCGGGCAGAACACTGAAGCTTTCTTT	CASSGGQNTEAFF
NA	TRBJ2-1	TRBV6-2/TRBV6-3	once	TGTGCCAGCAGTTACCGGCAGGGCCATGAGCAGTTCTTC	CASSYRQGHEQFF
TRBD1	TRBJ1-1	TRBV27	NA	TGTGCCAGCAGTTGGACAGGGGGCGGCGGGAACACTGAAGCTTTCTTT	CASSWTGGGGNTEAFF
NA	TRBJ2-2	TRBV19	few	TGTGCCAGTAGTTTGATGCGGGGTAACACCGGGGAGCTGTTTTTT	CASSLMRGNTGELFF
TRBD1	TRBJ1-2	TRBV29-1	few	TGCAGCGTTGTTAGGACAGGGGACTATGGCTACACCTTC	CSVVRTGDYGYTF
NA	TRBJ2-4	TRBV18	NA	TGTGCCAGCTCACCGGAGGGGAACATTCAGTACTTC	CASSPEGNIQYF
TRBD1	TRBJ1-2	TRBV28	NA	TGTGCCAGCAGCCTAAGGGGGCGGTATAACTATGGCTACACCTTC	CASSLRGRYNYGYTF
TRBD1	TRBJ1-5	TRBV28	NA	TGTGCCAGCAGTTTAAGGGGACAGGGTAATCAGCCCCAGCATTTT	CASSLRGQGNQPQHF
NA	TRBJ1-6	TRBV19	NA	TGTGCCAGTAGTTCGGGACTTTCGTCTAGCTCCTATAATTCACCCCTCCACTTT	CASSSGLSSSSYNSPLHF
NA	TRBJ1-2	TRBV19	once	TGTGCCAGTGCTCTCCCGGGACACCGAAACTATGGCTACACCTTC	CASALPGHRNYGYTF
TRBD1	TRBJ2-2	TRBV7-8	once	TGTGCCAGCAGCCAAAGAAGGACAGGGGGCACCGGGGAGCTGTTTTTT	CASSQRRTGGTGELFF
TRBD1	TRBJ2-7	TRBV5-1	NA	TGCGCCAGCAGCTTGGTAGCGCTTTCGCGGGACAGGCCTTACGAGCAGTACTTC	CASSLVALSRDRPYEQYF
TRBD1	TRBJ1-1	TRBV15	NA	TGTGCCACCAGCTCGACAGGGTGGAAGACTGAAGCTTTCTTT	CATSSTGWKTEAFF
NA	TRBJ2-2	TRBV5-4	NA	TGTGCCAGCAGCTTTGGGCGGGTCGGTGAGCTGTTTTTT	CASSFGRVGELFF
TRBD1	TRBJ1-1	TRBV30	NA	TGTGCCTGGAGTGCGGACAGGAGGACTGAAGCTTTCTTT	CAWSADRRTEAFF
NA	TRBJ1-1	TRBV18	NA	TGTGCCAGCTCACCTCAGGGGACCACTGAAGCTTTCTTT	CASSPQGTTEAFF
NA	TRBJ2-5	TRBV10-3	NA	TGTGCCATCAGTCGTGGGCAGGAGGGGGAGACCCAGTACTTC	CAISRGQEGETQYF
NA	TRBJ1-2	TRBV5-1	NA	TGCGCCAGCAGACCGCCAGGGGTTGGCTACACCTTC	CASRPPGVGYTF
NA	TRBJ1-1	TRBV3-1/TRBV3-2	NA	TGTGCCAGCAGCTTCCCACCAAGCGGGGCTCGGCAGACTGAAGCTTTCTTT	CASSFPPSGARQTEAFF
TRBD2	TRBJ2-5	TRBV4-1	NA	TGCGCCAGCAGCCGTTTGACTAGCGGGGCAATAGAGACCCAGTACTTC	CASSRLTSGAIETQYF
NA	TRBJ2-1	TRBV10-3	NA	TGTGCCATCAGTGAGTCGCGGGCGAGTTACAATGAGCAGTTCTTC	CAISESRASYNEQFF
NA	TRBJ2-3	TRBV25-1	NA	TGTGCCAGCGGGGCGGTGGGGGATACGCAGTATTTT	CASGAVGDTQYF
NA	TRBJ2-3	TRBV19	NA	TGTGCCAGTAGTATATGGGCGCAGGGTGCTACAGATACGCAGTATTTT	CASSIWAQGATDTQYF
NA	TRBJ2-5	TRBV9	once	TGTGCCAGCAGCGTACTAAATGGGGGCAAGGGGGAGACCCAGTACTTC	CASSVLNGGKGETQYF
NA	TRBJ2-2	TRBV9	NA	TGTGCCAGCAGCATCCGGGGGAGGACGAACACCGGGGAGCTGTTTTTT	CASSIRGRTNTGELFF
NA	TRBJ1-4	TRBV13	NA	TGTGCCAGCAGCTTAGGCTTCGGAGCAACTAATGAAAAACTGTTTTTT	CASSLGFGATNEKLFF
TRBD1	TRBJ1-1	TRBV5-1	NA	TGCGCCAGCAGCCCGGGACAGGGGAACACTGAAGCTTTCTTT	CASSPGQGNTEAFF
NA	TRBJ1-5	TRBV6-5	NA	TGTGCCAGCACCGATAACGGCCCGGGTCAGCCCCAGCATTTT	CASTDNGPGQPQHF
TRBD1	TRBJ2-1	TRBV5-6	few	TGTGCCAGCAGCATTTTTCAGGGGGATGAGCAGTTCTTC	CASSIFQGDEQFF
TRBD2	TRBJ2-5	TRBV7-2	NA	TGTGCCAGCAGCTTTAGCGGGGATCCCCAAGAGACCCAGTACTTC	CASSFSGDPQETQYF
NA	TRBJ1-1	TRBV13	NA	TGTGCCAGCAGCCGCGTGTTAGCGGGCAGGGCCACTGAAGCTTTCTTT	CASSRVLAGRATEAFF
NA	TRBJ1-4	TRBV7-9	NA	TGTGCCAGCAGCCGTACGGGGGGTGAAAAACTGTTTTTT	CASSRTGGEKLFF
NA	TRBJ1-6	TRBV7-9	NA	TGTGCCAGCAGCCCGACCGGGAGGAATTCACCCCTCCACTTT	CASSPTGRNSPLHF
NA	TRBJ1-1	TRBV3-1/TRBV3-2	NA	TGTGCCAGCAGTGAAACAGCCGGCGCTGAAGCTTTCTTT	CASSETAGAEAFF
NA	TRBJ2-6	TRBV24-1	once	TGTGCCACCAGTGATTTGAAAGGGGATGGGGCCAACGTCCTGACTTTC	CATSDLKGDGANVLTF
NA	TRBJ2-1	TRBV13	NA	TGTGCCAGCAGTAGCGGCTTCCAATCCTACAATGAGCAGTTCTTC	CASSSGFQSYNEQFF
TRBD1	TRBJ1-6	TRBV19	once	TGTGCCAGTAGGCTGGACAGGCGCAATTCACCCCTCCACTTT	CASRLDRRNSPLHF
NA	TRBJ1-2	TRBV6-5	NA	TGTGCCAGCAGTTACCCAGCCAGGGGCCAGGGCTATGGCTACACCTTC	CASSYPARGQGYGYTF
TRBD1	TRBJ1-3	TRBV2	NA	TGTGCCAGCAGGGGGACAGACAATGGAAACACCATATATTTT	CASRGTDNGNTIYF
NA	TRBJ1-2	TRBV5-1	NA	TGCGCCAGCAGCTTGGAAGCCGGTGCGGACTATGGCTACACCTTC	CASSLEAGADYGYTF
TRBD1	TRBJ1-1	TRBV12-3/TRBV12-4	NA	TGTGCCATCAAACAGGGGGCCACTGAAGCTTTCTTT	CAIKQGATEAFF
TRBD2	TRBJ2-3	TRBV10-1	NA	TGCGCCAGCAGTGAGATCAACGGGGGGGCTGCAGATACGCAGTATTTT	CASSEINGGAADTQYF
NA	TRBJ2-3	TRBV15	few	TGTGCCACCAGCAGAGAATCGGTAGGCACAGATACGCAGTATTTT	CATSRESVGTDTQYF
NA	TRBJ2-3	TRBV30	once	TGTGCCTGGAGTGCTCCCCGGGACACAGATACGCAGTATTTT	CAWSAPRDTDTQYF
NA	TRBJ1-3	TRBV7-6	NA	TGTGCCAGCAGCCCGACAGTGGTCCCTGGAAACACCATATATTTT	CASSPTVVPGNTIYF
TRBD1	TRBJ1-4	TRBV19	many	TGTGCCACCACGGACAGGACCGCAACTAATGAAAAACTGTTTTTT	CATTDRTATNEKLFF
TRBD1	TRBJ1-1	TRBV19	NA	TGTGCCAGTAGTGACGGGACAGGTGGGGCGGACACTGAAGCTTTCTTT	CASSDGTGGADTEAFF
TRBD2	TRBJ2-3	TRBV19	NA	TGTGCCAGTAGTATACTGCCGACTAGCGGGGGGAGTACGCAGTATTTT	CASSILPTSGGSTQYF
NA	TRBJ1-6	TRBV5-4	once	TGTGCCAGCAGCCGTGCGGGAGATTCACCCCTCCACTTT	CASSRAGDSPLHF
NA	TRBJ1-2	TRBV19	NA	TGTGCCAGTAGTCAGGGTCCCCTTTATGGCTACACCTTC	CASSQGPLYGYTF
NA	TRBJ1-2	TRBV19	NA	TGTGCCAGTAGTATAGACTGGAGTGGCTCGGCAGGGTATTCTGGCTACACCTTC	CASSIDWSGSAGYSGYTF